These T cell receptor beta chains were read from a single sample in a study of T cell responses to AZD1222 COVID-19 vaccine. Sequencing was performed with immunoSEQ multiplex PCR; in TCRdb, only in-frame clones are kept and a portion is missing. The table includes 110,000 to 150,000 clones, 90% to 95% detected once. Sequences were derived from peripheral blood, sampled after recovery from COVID-19. These receptors were obtained from an adult who had recovered from COVID-19. Each CDR3 is given with its conserved first and last residue. A D gene is named only where the DNA matches it firmly. Clone size, where shown, is once, few, many, or a class for clones that have expanded.

J gene: TRBJ2-1
clone size: NA
D gene: TRBD2
V gene: TRBV5-1
CDR3 DNA: TGCGCCAGCAGCACACTAGCGGTTAGCTCCTACAATGAGCAGTTCTTC
CDR3 protein: CASSTLAVSSYNEQFF

J gene: TRBJ1-2
clone size: once
D gene: TRBD1
V gene: TRBV11-2
CDR3 DNA: TGTGCCAGCAGCCCTAGGACAGGCGGCTATGGCTACACCTTC
CDR3 protein: CASSPRTGGYGYTF

J gene: TRBJ1-4
clone size: NA
D gene: NA
V gene: TRBV6-5
CDR3 DNA: TGTGCCAGCGAAGGTGGCCCCGGACTATGGGAAAAACTGTTTTTT
CDR3 protein: CASEGGPGLWEKLFF

J gene: TRBJ2-7
clone size: NA
D gene: NA
V gene: TRBV3-1/TRBV3-2
CDR3 DNA: TGTGCCAGCAGCCAGCGAAGGGGTAGCGGAGGCTACGAGCAGTACTTC
CDR3 protein: CASSQRRGSGGYEQYF

J gene: TRBJ2-1
clone size: few
D gene: NA
V gene: TRBV7-3
CDR3 DNA: TGTGCCAGCAGCTTAGGCCTCTTCGGGCGTCGCAATGAGCAGTTCTTC
CDR3 protein: CASSLGLFGRRNEQFF

J gene: TRBJ1-3
clone size: NA
D gene: NA
V gene: TRBV3-1/TRBV3-2
CDR3 DNA: TGTGCCAGCAGCCAAGGACCCGTCCAGGGAAACACCATATATTTT
CDR3 protein: CASSQGPVQGNTIYF

J gene: TRBJ1-2
clone size: NA
D gene: NA
V gene: TRBV12-3/TRBV12-4
CDR3 DNA: TGTGCCAGCAGTACAGGGACCTATGGCTACACCTTC
CDR3 protein: CASSTGTYGYTF

J gene: TRBJ2-7
clone size: NA
D gene: TRBD2
V gene: TRBV7-9
CDR3 DNA: TGTGCCAGCAGCCCTTCTAGCGGGAGGATTTACGAGCAGTACTTC
CDR3 protein: CASSPSSGRIYEQYF

J gene: TRBJ2-1
clone size: NA
D gene: TRBD2
V gene: TRBV30
CDR3 DNA: TGTGCCTGGAGCCGGACTAGCGGGAGGCGGACCTACAATGAGCAGTTCTTC
CDR3 protein: CAWSRTSGRRTYNEQFF

J gene: TRBJ1-6
clone size: NA
D gene: NA
V gene: TRBV7-9
CDR3 DNA: TGTGCCAGCAGCTTAGGAGGGTCCACTACTGCACCCCTCCACTTT
CDR3 protein: CASSLGGSTTAPLHF

J gene: TRBJ2-7
clone size: NA
D gene: NA
V gene: TRBV4-1
CDR3 DNA: TGCGCCAGCAGCCAAGATCCAGGGAACGAGCAGTACTTC
CDR3 protein: CASSQDPGNEQYF

J gene: TRBJ2-7
clone size: NA
D gene: NA
V gene: TRBV6-5
CDR3 DNA: TGTGCTTACCTAGGGACGTACGAGCAGTACTTC
CDR3 protein: CAYLGTYEQYF

J gene: TRBJ2-5
clone size: NA
D gene: NA
V gene: TRBV9
CDR3 DNA: TGTGCCAGCAGCGTAAGGTCAGCGGAAGAGACCCAGTACTTC
CDR3 protein: CASSVRSAEETQYF

J gene: TRBJ2-7
clone size: NA
D gene: NA
V gene: TRBV9
CDR3 DNA: TGTGCCAGCAGCGGACCCACAGGGACGAGTGAGCAGTACTTC
CDR3 protein: CASSGPTGTSEQYF

J gene: TRBJ1-5
clone size: NA
D gene: NA
V gene: TRBV7-2
CDR3 DNA: TGTGCCAGCAGCTTAGGGGCAGGGCTAAATCAGCCCCAGCATTTT
CDR3 protein: CASSLGAGLNQPQHF

J gene: TRBJ2-7
clone size: NA
D gene: TRBD1
V gene: TRBV28
CDR3 DNA: TGTGCCAGCAGGGGGGACAGAAGAAGCTCCTACGAGCAGTACTTC
CDR3 protein: CASRGDRRSSYEQYF

J gene: TRBJ2-7
clone size: NA
D gene: NA
V gene: TRBV5-4
CDR3 DNA: TGTGCCAGCAGCCGAAAAGGGGCGACCTACGAGCAGTACTTC
CDR3 protein: CASSRKGATYEQYF

J gene: TRBJ2-2
clone size: NA
D gene: NA
V gene: TRBV6-4
CDR3 DNA: TGTGCCAGCAGTGATGAAGGATTCGGGGAGCTGTTTTTT
CDR3 protein: CASSDEGFGELFF

J gene: TRBJ2-7
clone size: NA
D gene: NA
V gene: TRBV7-9
CDR3 DNA: TGTGCCAGCAGCCGGACCGGGGCTTACGAGCAGTACTTC
CDR3 protein: CASSRTGAYEQYF

J gene: TRBJ2-7
clone size: NA
D gene: NA
V gene: TRBV7-9
CDR3 DNA: TGTGCCAGCAGCTTTGGAACCAACTACGAGCAGTACTTC
CDR3 protein: CASSFGTNYEQYF

J gene: TRBJ1-5
clone size: NA
D gene: NA
V gene: TRBV28
CDR3 DNA: TGTGCCAGCAGTTTTGGGTACAATCAGCCCCAGCATTTT
CDR3 protein: CASSFGYNQPQHF

J gene: TRBJ2-1
clone size: NA
D gene: NA
V gene: TRBV5-1
CDR3 DNA: TGCGCCAGCAGCTTGGCTATATATATCAATGAGCAGTTCTTC
CDR3 protein: CASSLAIYINEQFF

J gene: TRBJ1-1
clone size: NA
D gene: NA
V gene: TRBV29-1
CDR3 DNA: TGCAGCGTTGTTGTAAGAACTGAAGCTTTCTTT
CDR3 protein: CSVVVRTEAFF

J gene: TRBJ1-1
clone size: NA
D gene: NA
V gene: TRBV7-8
CDR3 DNA: TGTGCCAGCAGCGTTCAACAGGGAATGAGTACTGAAGCTTTCTTT
CDR3 protein: CASSVQQGMSTEAFF

J gene: TRBJ1-1
clone size: NA
D gene: TRBD1
V gene: TRBV28
CDR3 DNA: TGTGCCAGCAGTTTAGGAGGGGGCGGCACTGAAGCTTTCTTT
CDR3 protein: CASSLGGGGTEAFF

J gene: TRBJ1-4
clone size: once
D gene: NA
V gene: TRBV6-5
CDR3 DNA: TGTGCCAGCACCCTACAGGGTGGAAAACTGTTTTTT
CDR3 protein: CASTLQGGKLFF

J gene: TRBJ2-1
clone size: NA
D gene: NA
V gene: TRBV27
CDR3 DNA: TGTGCCAGCTCGTTGCCGGGCCCGAAGAATGAGCAGTTCTTC
CDR3 protein: CASSLPGPKNEQFF

J gene: TRBJ1-1
clone size: NA
D gene: NA
V gene: TRBV15
CDR3 DNA: TGTGCCACCAGCAGAGAATTCATGAACACTGAAGCTTTCTTT
CDR3 protein: CATSREFMNTEAFF

J gene: TRBJ2-1
clone size: NA
D gene: TRBD2
V gene: TRBV6-5
CDR3 DNA: TGTGCCAGCCAGACTAGCGATTCGAATGAGCAGTTCTTC
CDR3 protein: CASQTSDSNEQFF

J gene: TRBJ1-5
clone size: NA
D gene: TRBD1
V gene: TRBV6-6
CDR3 DNA: TGTGCCAGCGGGTTCGGGACAGGGGAGAATCAGCCCCAGCATTTT
CDR3 protein: CASGFGTGENQPQHF

J gene: TRBJ1-1
clone size: NA
D gene: NA
V gene: TRBV10-3
CDR3 DNA: TGTGCCATCGCCCGAGGGGAATACAACACTGAAGCTTTCTTT
CDR3 protein: CAIARGEYNTEAFF

J gene: TRBJ2-2
clone size: NA
D gene: TRBD2
V gene: TRBV30
CDR3 DNA: TGTGCCTGGAGTGTCCTGCTACTAGCGGGAGGGCCCGGCGGGGAGCTGTTTTTT
CDR3 protein: CAWSVLLLAGGPGGELFF

J gene: TRBJ2-6
clone size: NA
D gene: NA
V gene: TRBV5-6
CDR3 DNA: TGTGCCAGCAGCTTTATCAGCCAGTGGTCTGGGGCCAACGTCCTGACTTTC
CDR3 protein: CASSFISQWSGANVLTF

J gene: TRBJ2-1
clone size: NA
D gene: TRBD2
V gene: TRBV6-2/TRBV6-3
CDR3 DNA: TGTGCCAGCAGCCTCGGGACTAGCGGGAGCTCCTACAATGAGCAGTTCTTC
CDR3 protein: CASSLGTSGSSYNEQFF

J gene: TRBJ2-5
clone size: NA
D gene: NA
V gene: TRBV4-1
CDR3 DNA: TGCGCCAGCAGCCTCTTCAGCGTGGCCCGCAAAGAGACCCAGTACTTC
CDR3 protein: CASSLFSVARKETQYF

J gene: TRBJ2-7
clone size: few
D gene: TRBD1
V gene: TRBV5-1
CDR3 DNA: TGCGCCAGCAGCTTGGCAACAGGGGTGCCAGACGAGCAGTACTTC
CDR3 protein: CASSLATGVPDEQYF

J gene: TRBJ2-1
clone size: NA
D gene: TRBD1
V gene: TRBV7-9
CDR3 DNA: TGTGCCAGCAGCTTAGCGTCCTCGGACAGGGTCGTTGGGGAGCAGTTCTTC
CDR3 protein: CASSLASSDRVVGEQFF

J gene: TRBJ1-5
clone size: NA
D gene: NA
V gene: TRBV30
CDR3 DNA: TGTGCCTGGAGTCGGCAGCGAGGTCAGCCCCAGCATTTT
CDR3 protein: CAWSRQRGQPQHF

J gene: TRBJ1-1
clone size: NA
D gene: NA
V gene: TRBV12-3/TRBV12-4
CDR3 DNA: TGTGCCAGCAGTACCGCAGGAAGGGCTTTCTTT
CDR3 protein: CASSTAGRAFF

J gene: TRBJ2-1
clone size: NA
D gene: NA
V gene: TRBV2
CDR3 DNA: TGTGCCAGCCCAGGTGGCTATGGTTACAATGAGCAGTTCTTC
CDR3 protein: CASPGGYGYNEQFF

J gene: TRBJ1-2
clone size: NA
D gene: TRBD1
V gene: TRBV28
CDR3 DNA: TGTGCCAGCAGCGGATTCCGGGACAGAGGCACCTTC
CDR3 protein: CASSGFRDRGTF

J gene: TRBJ1-1
clone size: NA
D gene: NA
V gene: TRBV28
CDR3 DNA: TGTGCCAGCAGTTTAAGAGGGCTGAACACTGAAGCTTTCTTT
CDR3 protein: CASSLRGLNTEAFF